The next 24 T cell receptor beta chains were all read from a single sample in a study of T cells in Graves' hyperthyroidism and ophthalmopathy. Template material for amplifying TCR beta CDR3 regions consisted of RNA transcripts. During a first-round RT-PCR of the TCR CDR3, the HTBI primer set was used. TCRdb re-analysed the multiplex PCR reads in MiXCR, keeping a single row per CDR3 protein. Among around 600,000 distinct CDR3 sequences listed, about 14% were seen once. What was sequenced was blood. The receptors come from a woman in her 50s with Graves' ophthalmopathy.

In its sample, this clonotype was seen a few times. The chain couples TRBV25-1 to TRBJ2-4, with a tentative D call TRBD2 (5 bases). The V gene lost 4 bases and the J gene lost 7 bases, with 17 bases spanning the gap. In germline, CDR1 is MGHDK, CDR2 SYGVNS. This CDR3 contains 15 residues. This CDR3 reads CASSATSSWRNIQYF. CDR3 bases: TGTGCCAGCAGTGCCACCTCGAGTTGGAGGAACATTCAGTACTTC.

This clonotype turned up a few times. For the CDR3, the DNA is TGTGCCAGCAGTCCGGTCCTAGGGGGGCCCTCCTACGAGCAGTACTTC. Encoded protein: CASSPVLGGPSYEQYF. The V and J genes are TRBV5-6 and TRBJ2-7; either TRBD1 or TRBD2 may supply D (6 bases each). V lost 5 bases and J lost 0, with 18 bases in between. The CDR3 length is 16 residues. Germline CDR1 reads SGHDT; CDR2 reads YYEEEE. Variable domain in full (rest from reference TRBV5-6 and TRBJ2-7): DAGVTQSPTHLIKTRGQQVTLRCSPKSGHDTVSWYQQALGQGPQFIFQYYEEEERQRGNFPDRFSGHQFPNYSSELNVNALLLGDSALYLCASSPVLGGPSYEQYFGPGTRLTVT.

As for this clonotype: One end of the junction does not line up with germline, which may come from a read error. The gene calls are TRBV5-1 and TRBJ1-4; D uncertain. The germline V gene encodes CDR1 SGHRS and CDR2 YFSETQ. The CDR3 runs to 16 residues. CDR3 region: CASSQGVASTIEKLFF. In DNA, the CDR3 is TGCGCCAGCAGCCAAGGAGTAGCCTCAACTATTGAAAAACTGTTTTTT. The whole variable domain, filled in from reference TRBV5-1 and TRBJ1-4, reads KAGVTQTPRYLIKTRGQQVTLSCSPISGHRSVSWYQQTPGQGLQFLFEYFSETQRNKGNFPGRFSGRQFSNSRSEMNVSTLELGDSALYLCASSQGVASTIEKLFFGSGTQLSVL.

This clonotype was observed many times. The chain recombines TRBV12-3 or TRBV12-4 with TRBJ2-7, with D possibly being TRBD2 (7 bases). The CDR3 has 15 amino acids. V was cut by 6 bases and J by 5 bases, with 20 bases left in between. The CDR3 region has the DNA TGTGCCAGCAGCCCAGTCGGGGGGCGCATTAACGAGCAGTACTTC. This sequence encodes CASSPVGGRINEQYF.

This rearrangement joins TRBV4-2 to TRBJ1-4; D unclear. Germline assignment: CDR1 LGHNA and CDR2 YNFKEQ. This CDR3 spans 16 amino acids. V lost 4 bases and J 0 bases, leaving 12 bases between the germline ends. The CDR3 loop reads CASSPSSTATNEKLFF. CDR3 in DNA: TGTGCCAGCAGCCCGTCATCCACCGCAACTAATGAAAAACTGTTTTTT.

This clonotype was recorded a few times. The J gene is TRBJ1-3, the V gene TRBV20-1; D is unclear. The V end was cut by 2 bases, the J end by 2 bases, with 7 bases between. CDR1 is DFQATT and CDR2 is SNEGSKA in the germline V gene (reference sequence). CDR3 length: 13 residues. The CDR3 DNA reads TGCAGTGCTAGACCAGAACCTGGAAACACCATATATTTT. Residues: CSARPEPGNTIYF.

This clonotype appeared once. The rearrangement links TRBV14 to TRBJ2-7; 7 positions match TRBD2. This CDR3 has 14 amino acids. Germline CDR1 and CDR2: SGHDN and FVKESK. Germline trimming cut 4 bases from V and 1 base from J; bases unmatched to any gene: 4. CDR3 bases: TGTGCCAGCAGCCGCTGGGAGGGGTCCTACGAGCAGTACTTC. Its protein is CASSRWEGSYEQYF.

This clonotype was seen repeatedly, ten times or more. This chain uses TRBV4-3 with TRBJ2-7; D may be TRBD1 (6 bases). From germline, CDR1 is LGHNA and CDR2 YSLEER. Trimming cost V 0 bases and J 0 bases, with 9 bases left between them. The CDR3 extends over 15 amino acids. The CDR3 reads CASSQDWTDSYEQYF. The CDR3 DNA reads as TGCGCCAGCAGCCAAGATTGGACAGACTCCTACGAGCAGTACTTC.

This clonotype turned up a few times. The chain joins TRBV20-1 to TRBJ2-4; 8 nucleotides line up with TRBD2. Germline V CDR1 and CDR2: DFQATT, SNEGSKA (reference sequence). The CDR3 sequence is 18 residues long. V gave up 5 bases and J gave up 1 base; unmatched junction bases: 16. CDR3 residues: CSAPGVAGGTLAKNIQYF. In DNA, the CDR3 is TGCAGTGCTCCGGGCGTTGCGGGGGGCACCTTGGCCAAAAACATTCAGTACTTC.

At least ten counts were recorded for this clonotype. J is TRBJ2-1 and V is TRBV7-2; 8 nucleotides match TRBD2. The ends lost 1 base at V and 8 bases at J; junction bases unmatched: 10. This CDR3 region has 16 residues. In germline, CDR1 is SGHTA, CDR2 FQGNSA. The CDR3 sequence: CASSLGYGRASDEQFF. CDR3 sequence (DNA): TGTGCCAGCAGCTTAGGATACGGGAGGGCCTCCGATGAGCAGTTCTTC. Based on the CDR3 plus reference TRBV7-2 and TRBJ2-1, the full variable domain is GAGVSQSPSNKVTEKGKDVELRCDPISGHTALYWYRQSLGQGLEFLIYFQGNSAPDKSGLPSDRFSAERTGGSVSTLTIQRTQQEDSAVYLCASSLGYGRASDEQFFGPGTRLTVL.

This clonotype showed up many times. The rearrangement joins TRBV2 to TRBJ1-5; no firm D call. This CDR3 contains 14 residues. V was trimmed by 4 bases and J by 4 bases, leaving 11 bases between them. Germline loops: CDR1 SNHLY, CDR2 FYNNEI. CDR3 nucleotides: TGTGCCAGCAGTGTGGCAGTAAAAAATCAGCCCCAGCATTTT. It codes for CASSVAVKNQPQHF.

In this sample, this clonotype turned up many times. DNA for the CDR3: TGTGCCAGCAGCCCCGCAGGGTCGCCTGAAGCTTTCTTT. As protein: CASSPAGSPEAFF. The chain employs TRBV7-3 and TRBJ1-1; tentatively, D is TRBD1 (5 bases). Trimming removed 5 bases from V and 6 bases from J, with 13 bases in between. CDR3 size: 13 residues. Germline CDR1 and CDR2: SGHTA and FQGTGA.

The chain links TRBV14 to TRBJ2-4; 8 positions match TRBD1. V trimming: 2 bases; J trimming: 7 bases; junction bases outside the gene matches: 13. Germline V gene data show CDR1 as SGHDN and CDR2 as FVKESK. The CDR3 has 17 amino acids. CDR3 protein: CASSQQFRGRGSNIQYF. For the CDR3, the DNA is TGTGCCAGCAGCCAACAATTCAGGGGGCGAGGTAGTAACATTCAGTACTTC.

The genes are TRBV6-2 or TRBV6-3 and TRBJ2-3; no definite D call. CDR1 is MNHEY and CDR2 is SVGEGT in the germline V gene. The CDR3 runs 14 residues. V lost 1 base and J lost 6, with 11 bases in between. CDR3 region: CASSYFQVRDTQYF. CDR3 coding DNA: TGTGCCAGCAGTTACTTCCAGGTGAGGGATACGCAGTATTTT.

This clonotype was seen ten or more times. The chain is built from TRBV5-1 and TRBJ2-3; maybe TRBD2 (6 bases). Per germline, CDR1 SGHRS and CDR2 YFSETQ. Trimming cost V 2 bases and J 4 bases, with 11 bases left between them. The CDR3 runs 14 residues. The CDR3 DNA is TGCGCCAGCAGCTTTAGCGGTGCTGCAGATACGCAGTATTTT. Encoded protein: CASSFSGAADTQYF.

This clonotype is a singleton in its sample. A much more abundant neighbour one base away suggests this may be a read error. The V gene is TRBV5-1, the J gene TRBJ2-1; possible D gene TRBD2, 5 bases. The CDR3 is 14 residues long. CDR1 SGHRS and CDR2 YFSETQ come from the germline V gene. The DNA for the CDR3 is TGCGCCAGCAGCTTGGAGGGTAGCGAAAATGGGCAGTTCTTC. It specifies CASSLEGSENGQFF.

Many counts were recorded for this clonotype. This chain uses TRBV6-1 with TRBJ2-7, with D tentatively TRBD1 or TRBD2 (5 bases each). CDR1 MNHNS and CDR2 SASEGT come from the germline V gene. The CDR3 has 15 residues. Trimming cost V 6 bases and J 3 bases, with 18 bases left between them. The CDR3 sequence is CASSRTMEAFYEQYF. CDR3 in DNA: TGTGCCAGCAGCAGGACAATGGAGGCTTTCTACGAGCAGTACTTC.

The sample holds many counts of this clonotype. The CDR3 reads CASSTGGPSSDTQYF. The CDR3 nucleotides read TGCGCCAGCAGCACAGGGGGCCCGAGTTCAGATACGCAGTATTTT. The V gene is TRBV5-1, the J gene TRBJ2-3, with 9 nucleotides matching TRBD1. The V and J ends lost 4 bases and 4 bases, in that order; junction bases with no gene match: 7. This CDR3 is built from 15 residues. Per germline, CDR1 SGHRS and CDR2 YFSETQ.

This clonotype was observed a few times. The chain joins TRBV19 to TRBJ2-5; tentative D call: TRBD1 (6 bases). The CDR3 is made up of 13 amino acids. The germline gives CDR1 LNHDA, CDR2 SQIVND (reference sequence). V was shortened by 7 bases and J by 5 bases, with 14 bases between the two germline ends. CDR3 residues: CASTWTDGETQYF. The CDR3 DNA sequence: TGTGCCAGTACCTGGACAGATGGGGAGACCCAGTACTTC.

This clonotype was counted only a few times. The chain uses TRBV3-1 and TRBJ2-7; 7 nucleotides line up with TRBD2. The V gene's germline CDR1 is LGHDT and CDR2 YNNKEL (reference sequence). The J segment lost 0 bases and the V segment lost 0 bases, leaving 11 bases of the junction unmatched. There are 18 residues in the CDR3. The CDR3: CASSQDRTGLPNSYEQYF. The CDR3, as DNA: TGTGCCAGCAGCCAAGATCGTACGGGACTACCTAACTCCTACGAGCAGTACTTC.

The chain employs TRBV7-9 and TRBJ2-3; TRBD1 might be the D (5 bases). Trimming shortened V by 6 bases and J by 1 base, and 17 bases separated the two germline ends. CDR3 length equals 16 residues. Germline V CDR1 and CDR2: SEHNR, FQNEAQ (reference sequence). CDR3 bases: TGTGCCAGCAGGACAGAAAAGGGTAGTGGCACAGATACGCAGTATTTT. This gives the protein CASRTEKGSGTDTQYF. The full variable domain, its missing parts supplied by reference TRBV7-9 and TRBJ2-3, is DTGVSQNPRHKITKRGQNVTFRCDPISEHNRLYWYRQTLGQGPEFLTYFQNEAQLEKSRLLSDRFSAERPKGSFSTLEIQRTEQGDSAMYLCASRTEKGSGTDTQYFGPGTRLTVL.

Worth noting for this clonotype: A read error may be the cause here, since a much bigger clone is one base away. This rearrangement joins TRBV20-1 to TRBJ2-1, with a tentative D call TRBD2 (5 bases). The CDR3 is made up of 15 amino acids. The V and J ends lost 3 bases and 7 bases respectively, with 19 bases between them. Germline CDR1 DFQATT, CDR2 SNEGSKA (reference sequence). The CDR3 nucleotides are TGCAGTGCTAGGGAGGCTATAACGGGTCCTAATGAGCAGTTCTTC. Translating it yields CSAREAITGPNEQFF.

J is TRBJ1-5 and V is TRBV19, with a tentative D call TRBD1 (5 bases). The CDR3 runs to 15 residues. Germline assignment: CDR1 LNHDA and CDR2 SQIVND (reference sequence). V lost 5 bases, J lost 2 bases, and 13 bases lay in between. The CDR3 nucleotides read TGTGCCAGTAGTCGGACACGGGGCGGCAATCAGCCCCAGCATTTT. Protein product: CASSRTRGGNQPQHF.

This clonotype occurred many times. The rearrangement uses TRBV12-3 or TRBV12-4 and TRBJ1-4, with a possible D match to TRBD1 (6 bases). V lost 10 bases and J 7 bases, leaving 16 bases between the germline ends. This CDR3 region has 13 residues. The CDR3 is CATARGAGEKLFF. The CDR3 nucleotides read TGTGCCACCGCGCGGGGGGCAGGTGAAAAACTGTTTTTT.